One and the same sample provided the 11 T cell receptor beta chains below, sequenced in a study of OX40 agonist ivuxolimab in advanced cancers. The library was made by the immunoSEQ multiplex PCR assay. Here the immuneACCESS table is served through TCRdb, limited to in-frame sequences with V and J called. Missing clones are a known gap in these copies; in checked studies unresolved V genes cover under half, and the rest lacks a known reason. The sample table shows about 68,000 clones, and about 93% are seen once. In total, the top ten clones hold 5.5% to 6% of the sample. Here the sequenced sample was CD4+ or CD8+ T cells sorted from blood, taken in a trial of the OX40 agonist ivuxolimab. All receptors derive from an adult with an advanced solid tumor such as melanoma, head and neck, liver or kidney cancer.

This clone was picked up a small number of times. The J gene is TRBJ2-3, the V gene TRBV1; the table's D call of TRBD1 was not tested on the DNA. TRBV1 represents a pseudogene. The CDR3 has 16 amino acids. The CDR3 here is CTSSQEGAGGTDTQYF. The CDR3 coding sequence is TGCACCAGCAGCCAAGAAGGGGCAGGGGGCACAGATACGCAGTATTTT.

The chain links TRBV7-9 to TRBJ2-7; 7 nucleotides agree with TRBD1. The length of the CDR3 is 16 residues. Germline values: CDR1 SEHNR, CDR2 FQNEAQ (reference sequence). After removal of 5 bases from V and 4 bases from J, the junction contained 14 bases not matched to a gene. CDR3 sequence (DNA): TGTGCCAGCAGCCATATACCCCCCGGACAGGATTACGAGCAGTACTTC. Protein: CASSHIPPGQDYEQYF.

V and J are TRBV9 and TRBJ2-1; a possible D gene is TRBD2 (6 bases). Per germline, CDR1 SGDLS and CDR2 YYNGEE. The CDR3 is 15 residues long. Trimming pared 3 bases from V and 7 bases from J, leaving 17 bases between. As DNA, the CDR3 is TGTGCCAGCAGCGCCGATCAGGGACTCGCAAATGAGCAGTTCTTC. Amino acids: CASSADQGLANEQFF.

This sequence joins TRBV27 and TRBJ1-2; D possibly corresponds to TRBD1 (5 bases). Germline V CDR1 and CDR2: MNHEY, SMNVEV (reference sequence). The CDR3 has 13 amino acids. The V end lost 0 bases, the J end lost 8 bases, and 10 bases lay between the germline ends. The CDR3 DNA sequence: TGTGCCAGCAGTTTATCGCCCGGGGCAGGCTACACCTTC. Protein sequence: CASSLSPGAGYTF.

For this clone: Other DNA sequences in the sample encode the same CDR3. The chain links TRBV4-1 to TRBJ2-3; 9 bases map to TRBD2. Germline loops: CDR1 MGHRA, CDR2 YSYEKL. J lost 0 bases, V lost 2 bases, and 0 bases had no gene match. CDR3 length equals 15 residues. This CDR3 is CASSQLAGSTDTQYF. In nucleotides, the CDR3 is TGCGCCAGCAGCCAACTAGCGGGGAGCACAGATACGCAGTATTTT.

The chain recombines TRBV9 with TRBJ2-1; 12 nucleotides agree with TRBD2. J lost 8 bases, V lost 4 bases, and 7 bases had no gene match. This CDR3 has 15 residues. From germline, CDR1 is SGDLS and CDR2 YYNGEE. CDR3 residues: CASSPLAGGPDEQFF. The CDR3 bases are TGTGCCAGCAGCCCGCTAGCGGGGGGGCCTGATGAGCAGTTCTTC.

The rearrangement joins TRBV30 to TRBJ2-7; D call uncertain. This CDR3 has 15 amino acids. From germline, CDR1 is GTSNPN and CDR2 SVGIG (reference sequence). Trimming removed 3 bases from V and 3 bases from J, with 18 bases in between. The CDR3 sequence: CAWSPTILRNYEQYF. The CDR3 coding sequence is TGTGCCTGGAGCCCTACGATCCTTAGGAACTACGAGCAGTACTTC.

This clone was seen only once. The V call is TRBV28, the J call TRBJ2-1; no clear D gene. The V end was cut by 2 bases, the J end by 14 bases, with 10 bases between. This CDR3 contains 11 residues. Germline V gives CDR1 MDHEN, CDR2 SYDVKM. CDR3 bases: TGTGCCAGCAGTTTAGGTCAAAATGAGTTCTTC. It yields the protein CASSLGQNEFF.

V gene TRBV7-9 combines with J gene TRBJ2-3; 7 positions match TRBD2. This CDR3 has 16 amino acids. The trim removed 5 bases at V and 0 bases at J, leaving 8 bases unmatched. Per the germline V gene, CDR1 is SEHNR and CDR2 is FQNEAQ (reference sequence). As DNA, the CDR3 is TGTGCCAGCAGCGATAAGGCTAGCGGAAGCACAGATACGCAGTATTTT. Encoded protein: CASSDKASGSTDTQYF. Complete variable domain (other parts from reference TRBV7-9 and TRBJ2-3): DTGVSQNPRHKITKRGQNVTFRCDPISEHNRLYWYRQTLGQGPEFLTYFQNEAQLEKSRLLSDRFSAERPKGSFSTLEIQRTEQGDSAMYLCASSDKASGSTDTQYFGPGTRLTVL.

In this sample, this clone turned up a few times. The V and J genes are TRBV28 and TRBJ1-1, with D maybe TRBD1 (5 bases). Germline lookup yields CDR1 MDHEN and CDR2 SYDVKM. V lost 4 bases, J lost 1 base, and 13 bases lay in between. CDR3 size: 15 residues. CDR3 residues: CASSSAGRTNTEAFF. CDR3 DNA: TGTGCCAGCAGTTCCGCGGGACGGACGAACACTGAAGCTTTCTTT.

The CDR3 DNA is TGTGCCAGCAGCTTCACCAGTTCCTACGAGCAGTACTTC. Translated, it gives CASSFTSSYEQYF. This sequence joins TRBV11-1 and TRBJ2-7; D remains ambiguous. Trimming took off 3 bases at V and 1 base at J, with 7 bases between the two ends. The germline gives CDR1 SGHAT, CDR2 FQDESV (reference sequence). This CDR3 has 13 residues.